The 21 T cell receptor beta chains given below trace back to one sample, sequenced in a study of blood T cell repertoires in COVID-19 (dated by TCRdb to about 2020). The library was produced with the immunoSEQ multiplex PCR assay. Entries here come from immuneACCESS through TCRdb and include only in-frame sequences with V and J called. Some clones fail to appear in such tables; in the studies checked, an unresolved V gene covers under half of the shortfall, and the cause of the remainder is unknown. The sample contains tens of thousands of clones, around 90% of them found a single time. The ten largest clones take up about 5.8% of the sample. The material sequenced was peripheral blood. These receptors all come from a man aged 60 to 69 with active COVID-19.

This clone was detected once. J is TRBJ2-7 and V is TRBV15, with D hard to call. Trimming shortened V by 5 bases and J by 3 bases, and 14 bases separated the two germline ends. CDR1 and CDR2 from the germline V gene are LNHNV and YYDKDF (reference sequence). The CDR3 consists of 14 residues. This CDR3 reads CATSPRVLNYEQYF. The CDR3 DNA reads as TGTGCCACCAGCCCCCGGGTTCTAAACTACGAGCAGTACTTC.

The genes are TRBV11-1 and TRBJ2-5; 7 bases match TRBD2. Germline V lookup: CDR1 SGHAT, CDR2 FQDESV (reference sequence). CDR3 length: 14 residues. V was clipped by 2 bases and J by 4 bases; unmatched bases: 4. Here the CDR3 reads CASSLTGGVETQYF. For the CDR3, the DNA is TGTGCCAGCAGCTTAACGGGGGGAGTAGAGACCCAGTACTTC.

The chain couples TRBV7-3 to TRBJ2-1, with TRBD2 as a possible D gene (6 bases). This CDR3 is built from 14 residues. Germline CDR1 and CDR2: SGHTA and FQGTGA. V was trimmed by 1 base and J by 8 bases, leaving 12 bases between them. CDR3 in amino acids: CASSLSGVFDEQFF. CDR3 coding DNA: TGTGCCAGCAGCTTAAGCGGGGTTTTCGATGAGCAGTTCTTC.

The CDR3: CASSLVAARSYNEQFF. CDR3 coding DNA: TGTGCCAGCAGCCTAGTCGCAGCTAGGTCCTACAATGAGCAGTTCTTC. This rearrangement joins TRBV7-3 to TRBJ2-1; D remains unclear. Trimming shortened V by 5 bases and J by 1 base, and 15 bases separated the two germline ends. From germline, CDR1 is SGHTA and CDR2 FQGTGA. The CDR3 has 16 amino acids.

The rearrangement uses TRBV18 and TRBJ2-1, with 9 bases aligning to TRBD2. V lost 1 base and J lost 0; bases outside the gene matches: 1. CDR3 size: 16 residues. CDR1 and CDR2 (germline): KGHSH, LQKENI. The CDR3 region is CASSPLAGASYNEQFF. As DNA, the CDR3 is TGTGCCAGCTCACCACTAGCGGGGGCCTCCTACAATGAGCAGTTCTTC.

The chain links TRBV19 to TRBJ1-3; D gene uncertain. Trimming removed 2 bases at V and 0 bases at J, with 11 bases between. This CDR3 spans 16 amino acids. Germline V gene lookup returns CDR1 LNHDA and CDR2 SQIVND (reference sequence). This CDR3 reads CASSITVQISGNTIYF. CDR3 nucleotide sequence: TGTGCCAGTAGTATAACGGTACAGATCTCTGGAAACACCATATATTTT.

The chain is built from TRBV4-1 and TRBJ2-5, with 11 positions matching TRBD1. Germline assignment: CDR1 MGHRA and CDR2 YSYEKL. The CDR3 totals 18 residues. The V gene end was trimmed by 2 bases and the J gene end by 4 bases; junction bases not matched to a gene: 12. CDR3 region: CASSQRTGGLVIGETQYF. CDR3 nucleotide sequence: TGCGCCAGCAGCCAACGGACAGGGGGCTTGGTAATTGGAGAGACCCAGTACTTC.

The chain employs TRBV10-3 and TRBJ2-7, with 8 positions matching TRBD1. The CDR3 is made up of 15 amino acids. J lost 1 base, V lost 2 bases, and 4 bases had no gene match. The V gene's germline CDR1 is ENHRY and CDR2 SYGVKD. CDR3: CAISEPDRASYEQYF. The DNA of the CDR3 is TGTGCCATCAGTGAGCCGGACAGGGCGTCCTACGAGCAGTACTTC.

This chain links TRBV3-1 (or the pseudogene TRBV3-2) with TRBJ2-2, with 11 bases matching TRBD2. The V segment lost 7 bases and the J segment 6 bases; nucleotides outside the gene matches: 10. The germline V gene has CDR1 LGHDT and CDR2 YNNKEL (reference sequence). CDR3 size: 16 residues. The CDR3 is CASTTEPGLAAGELFF. The DNA for the CDR3 is TGTGCCAGCACCACCGAACCGGGACTAGCGGCCGGGGAGCTGTTTTTT.

The chain recombines TRBV6-6 with TRBJ1-3, with 8 positions matching TRBD1. Unmatched junction bases numbered 13, after V lost 5 bases and J lost 4 bases. The germline V gene has CDR1 MNHNY and CDR2 SVGAGI (reference sequence). CDR3 length equals 17 residues. CDR3 loop: CASSQNPQGADGNTIYF. DNA for the CDR3: TGTGCCAGCAGTCAGAATCCCCAGGGGGCGGACGGAAACACCATATATTTT.

The chain employs TRBV11-2 and TRBJ2-7; 7 bases are shared with TRBD2. After removal of 6 bases from V and 2 bases from J, the junction contained 7 bases not matched to a gene. Germline V CDR1 and CDR2: SGHAT, FQNNGV. CDR3 length: 14 amino acids. The CDR3 sequence is CASRIAGKTYEQYF. In DNA, the CDR3 is TGTGCCAGCAGAATAGCGGGCAAAACCTACGAGCAGTACTTC.

This sequence joins TRBV4-2 and TRBJ1-1; TRBD1 agrees at 7 bases. J was trimmed by 0 bases and V by 4 bases; bases with no gene match: 5. Germline V gene data show CDR1 as LGHNA and CDR2 as YNFKEQ. The CDR3 runs to 15 residues. The CDR3 region has the DNA TGTGCCAGCAGCCGACAGGGTTCGATGAACACTGAAGCTTTCTTT. Translation gives CASSRQGSMNTEAFF.

CDR3 DNA sequence: TGTGCCAGCAGCCGAGGGGTTGGGTTCAGGGGAAGTGCCGGGGAGCTGTTTTTT. Encoded protein: CASSRGVGFRGSAGELFF. The chain employs TRBV3-1 (or the pseudogene TRBV3-2) and TRBJ2-2, with D possibly matching TRBD1 (6 bases). V shed 4 bases and J shed 6 bases, with 24 bases lying between them. The V gene's germline CDR1 is LGHDT and CDR2 YNNKEL (reference sequence). The CDR3 runs 18 residues.

In this sample, this clone turned up once. V and J are TRBV19 and TRBJ1-2; D call uncertain. The length of the CDR3 is 17 residues. V dropped 3 bases and J dropped 0 bases, with 17 bases sitting between them. CDR1 and CDR2 from the germline V gene are LNHDA and SQIVND (reference sequence). The CDR3 DNA sequence: TGTGCCAGTAGTATCTCCCTAGCCGGGAGAGCTAACTATGGCTACACCTTC. The encoded protein is CASSISLAGRANYGYTF.

The CDR3 here is CASSLELSGKGEQYF. DNA for the CDR3: TGTGCCAGCAGCTTAGAGCTCTCGGGGAAGGGCGAGCAGTACTTC. V gene TRBV7-9 combines with J gene TRBJ2-7, with D perhaps TRBD2 (5 bases). In germline, CDR1 is SEHNR, CDR2 FQNEAQ (reference sequence). This CDR3 region has 15 residues. Trimming took 1 base from V and 6 from J, leaving 16 bases between them.

This rearrangement joins TRBV5-1 to TRBJ1-1; the D is unclear. V lost 7 bases and J lost 1, with 11 bases in between. CDR3 length: 13 amino acids. Per germline, CDR1 SGHRS and CDR2 YFSETQ. Here the CDR3 DNA reads TGCGCCAGCCGCGGACTTACGAACACTGAAGCTTTCTTT. Amino acids: CASRGLTNTEAFF.

The rearrangement joins TRBV28 to TRBJ1-6; D remains unclear. V dropped 10 bases and J dropped 7 bases, with 14 bases sitting between them. Looked up from germline, CDR1 is MDHEN and CDR2 is SYDVKM. The CDR3 has 13 amino acids. The CDR3 loop is CATGSTLNSPLHF. CDR3 sequence (DNA): TGTGCCACGGGGTCGACCCTCAATTCACCCCTCCACTTT.

The chain joins TRBV6-1 to TRBJ1-2; TRBD1 agrees at 7 bases. The V and J ends lost 3 bases and 5 bases, in that order; junction bases with no gene match: 9. CDR3 length equals 15 residues. Germline V gene sequence: CDR1 MNHNS, CDR2 SASEGT. The CDR3 DNA follows: TGTGCCAGCAGTGATCAGGGGGTTAAGCCTTATGGCTACACCTTC. Its protein is CASSDQGVKPYGYTF.

The chain carries TRBV7-3 and TRBJ2-5, with a possible D match to TRBD2 (6 bases). Trimming cost V 6 bases and J 1 base, with 15 bases left between them. CDR3 length: 15 amino acids. Per germline, CDR1 SGHTA and CDR2 FQGTGA. CDR3 sequence (DNA): TGTGCCAGCAGTACTCGAGGCGGGGTCCAAGAGACCCAGTACTTC. Translation: CASSTRGGVQETQYF.

This rearrangement joins TRBV4-2 to TRBJ1-4, with 8 positions matching TRBD1. The CDR3 has 17 residues. Germline CDR1 is LGHNA and CDR2 is YNFKEQ. The V segment lost 1 base and the J segment 7 bases; nucleotides outside the gene matches: 11. CDR3 sequence (DNA): TGTGCCAGCAGCCAAGCCAGCCCCCAGGGGGCGGGTGAAAAACTGTTTTTT. Protein: CASSQASPQGAGEKLFF.

The CDR3 region has the DNA TGTGCCAGCAATATACAGGGTACCACTAGCACAGATACGCAGTATTTT. It translates to CASNIQGTTSTDTQYF. The V and J genes are TRBV6-6 and TRBJ2-3; TRBD1 is a possible D gene (6 bases). The CDR3 extends over 16 amino acids. The ends were cut back, 7 bases at V and 0 bases at J, with 17 bases in the middle. Germline V CDR1 and CDR2: MNHNY, SVGAGI (reference sequence).